Below, one T cell receptor (beta chain) is given with its context. What it binds is unknown. Data came from immunoSEQ multiplex PCR; TCRdb stores just in-frame clones and leaves some out. This table holds about 55,000 clones, around nine tenths found once. V lost 1 base and J lost 4; bases outside the gene matches: 5. The CDR3 covers 15 residues. The germline V gene has CDR1 SGHDN and CDR2 FVKESK. This sample is drawn from a study of OX40 agonist ivuxolimab in advanced cancers. Study results and caveats: Partial responders dosed at 0.1-3.0 mg/kg displayed clonal expansion ranking among the lowest.

The gene calls are TRBV14 and TRBJ2-3; 7 bases fit TRBD2. This receptor was obtained from an adult with an advanced solid tumor such as melanoma, head and neck, liver or kidney cancer. This specimen consisted of CD4+ or CD8+ T cells sorted from blood, obtained in a trial of the OX40 agonist ivuxolimab. The CDR3 DNA is TGTGCCAGCAGCCAAGGACTAGCATTTCCAGATACGCAGTATTTT. Its protein is CASSQGLAFPDTQYF.